Listed below are T cell receptor beta chains from one sample, sequenced in a study of blood T cell repertoires in COVID-19. Repertoires were generated with immunoSEQ multiplex PCR, while TCRdb's copy carries only in-frame clones and drops some. This table has about 210,000 clones, roughly 80% appearing once. The sequenced sample consisted of peripheral blood. These receptor sequences come from an elderly woman with COVID-19, enrolled during active disease. The CDR3 runs from the conserved cysteine through the conserved F or W. The D gene is left open where the match is weak. Size tells how often a clone was seen (once, few, many) or the class of an expanded clone, and some rows leave it out.

abundance	v_gene	j_gene	d_gene	CDR3nt	CDR3aa
.	TRBV5-4	TRBJ2-5	TRBD1	TGTGCCAGCAGCTTCGGACAGGGGGGGCAAGAGACCCAGTACTTC	CASSFGQGGQETQYF
once	TRBV24-1	TRBJ2-1	.	TGTGCCACCAGTGCCAAGGGAGTCTCCTACAATGAGCAGTTCTTC	CATSAKGVSYNEQFF
.	TRBV3-1/TRBV3-2	TRBJ2-2	TRBD2	TGTGCCAGCAGCCAAGGGACTAGGGCCGGGGAGCTGTTTTTT	CASSQGTRAGELFF
.	TRBV3-1/TRBV3-2	TRBJ2-3	.	TGTGCCAGCAGCCAATTGGCGGGGAGAACAGATACGCAGTATTTT	CASSQLAGRTDTQYF
.	TRBV20-1	TRBJ2-4	TRBD2	TGCAGTGCTAGTTACCCGGGAGGTAGTAACATTCAGTACTTC	CSASYPGGSNIQYF
few	TRBV19	TRBJ1-1	.	TGTGCCAGTTCTGTCTATCTGAACACTGAAGCTTTCTTT	CASSVYLNTEAFF
.	TRBV28	TRBJ2-5	TRBD1	TGTGCCAGCAGTTCGCTCCCGACAGGGCAAGAGACCCAGTACTTC	CASSSLPTGQETQYF
.	TRBV6-5	TRBJ1-5	.	TGTGCCAGCAAGGGGGTCAGCAATCAGCCCCAGCATTTT	CASKGVSNQPQHF
.	TRBV28	TRBJ1-2	.	TGTGCCAGCAGTACCAACCGGGGGTTCGGCTACACCTTC	CASSTNRGFGYTF
.	TRBV4-1	TRBJ1-4	TRBD1	TGCGCCAGCACACAGGGGCCGGCAACTAATGAAAAACTGTTTTTT	CASTQGPATNEKLFF
.	TRBV15	TRBJ2-5	TRBD1	TGTGCCACCAGCAGAGACACAGGGGCGGTCGAGACCCAGTACTTC	CATSRDTGAVETQYF
.	TRBV29-1	TRBJ1-2	.	TGCAGCGTTGGGGGTGGTCGAGGGGGCTACACCTTC	CSVGGGRGGYTF
.	TRBV28	TRBJ1-5	TRBD1	TGTGCCAGCAGCTGGGGACAGGGGGATTATCAGCCCCAGCATTTT	CASSWGQGDYQPQHF
.	TRBV10-1	TRBJ2-7	.	TGCGCCAGCAGTGGCCGGGTCCGCTACGAGCAGTACTTC	CASSGRVRYEQYF
once	TRBV6-7	TRBJ1-5	TRBD1	TGTGCCAGCAGTCTCGGGACAGAATATGTCGAACCTAATCAGCCCCAGCATTTT	CASSLGTEYVEPNQPQHF
few	TRBV6-5	TRBJ1-1	TRBD1	TGTGCCAGCGACAGGGTGAACACTGAAGCTTTCTTT	CASDRVNTEAFF